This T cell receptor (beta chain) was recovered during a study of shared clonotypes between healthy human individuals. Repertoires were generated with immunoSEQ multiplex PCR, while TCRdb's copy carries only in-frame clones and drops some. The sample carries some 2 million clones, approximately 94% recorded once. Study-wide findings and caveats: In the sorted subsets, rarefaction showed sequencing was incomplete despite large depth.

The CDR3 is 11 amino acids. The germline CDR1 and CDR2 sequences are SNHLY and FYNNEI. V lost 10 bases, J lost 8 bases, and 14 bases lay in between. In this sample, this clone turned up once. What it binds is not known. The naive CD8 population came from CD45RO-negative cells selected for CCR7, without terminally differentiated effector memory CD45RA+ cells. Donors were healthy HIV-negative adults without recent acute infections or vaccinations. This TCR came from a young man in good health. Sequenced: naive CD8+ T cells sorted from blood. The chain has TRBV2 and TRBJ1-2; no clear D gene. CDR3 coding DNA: TGTGCCAACCAATTCGGATTAGGCTACACCTTC. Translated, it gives CANQFGLGYTF.